This TCR beta chain derives from a study of identical twins. TCRdb called the 5' RACE reads again in MiXCR, with one record for every CDR3 protein. The table lists approximately 280,000 distinct CDR3 sequences, 6.5% to 9.5% of them singletons. The sample was also reused in another study, on yellow fever vaccine responses in identical twins.

The specimen was memory (CD45RO+) T cells sorted from blood. The clonotype comes from a woman younger than 35 in good health.

The CDR3 coding sequence is TGTGCCAGCAGCCTAAGCGCACCGTCCTCTGGGGCCAACGTCCTGACTTTC. Translating it yields CASSLSAPSSGANVLTF. The chain couples TRBV7-6 to TRBJ2-6; D not certain. The V end was cut by 5 bases, the J end by 0 bases, with 14 bases between. The CDR3 totals 17 residues. CDR1 is SGHVS, CDR2 FNYEAQ, per germline.